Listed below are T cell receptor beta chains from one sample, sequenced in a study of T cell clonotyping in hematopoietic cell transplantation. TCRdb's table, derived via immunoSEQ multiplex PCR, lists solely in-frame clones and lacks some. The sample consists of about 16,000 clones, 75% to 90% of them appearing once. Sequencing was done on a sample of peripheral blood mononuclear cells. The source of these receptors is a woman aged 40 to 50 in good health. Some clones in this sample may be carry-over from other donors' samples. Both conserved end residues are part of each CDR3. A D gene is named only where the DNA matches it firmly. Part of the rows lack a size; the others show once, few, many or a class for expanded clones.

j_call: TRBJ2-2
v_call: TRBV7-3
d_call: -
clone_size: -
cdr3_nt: TGTGCCAGCAGCTTTTCGGGTAGCGGGGAGCTGTTTTTT
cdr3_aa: CASSFSGSGELFF

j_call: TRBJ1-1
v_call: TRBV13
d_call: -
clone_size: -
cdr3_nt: TGTGCCAGCGAGGGCTTTTTAGGACCGTTGGGACACGGGAACACTGAAGCTTTCTTT
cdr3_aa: CASEGFLGPLGHGNTEAFF

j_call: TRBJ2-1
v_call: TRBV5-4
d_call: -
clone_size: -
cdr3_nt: TGTGCCAGCAGCTTGCCCAAGTTAGCGGAACAGTTCTTC
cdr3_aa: CASSLPKLAEQFF

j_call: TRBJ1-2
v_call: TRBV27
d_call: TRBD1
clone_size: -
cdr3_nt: TGTGCCAGCAGTCCCCGGGACAGGGATGGCTATGGCTACACCTTC
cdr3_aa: CASSPRDRDGYGYTF

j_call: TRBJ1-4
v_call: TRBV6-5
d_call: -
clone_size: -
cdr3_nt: TGTGCCAGCAGTTACAATAGACAAGTTAATGAAAAACTGTTTTTT
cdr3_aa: CASSYNRQVNEKLFF

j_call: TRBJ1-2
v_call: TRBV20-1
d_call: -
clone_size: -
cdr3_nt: TGCAGTGCCTCGGACAGTCTCTTATACACCTTC
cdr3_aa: CSASDSLLYTF

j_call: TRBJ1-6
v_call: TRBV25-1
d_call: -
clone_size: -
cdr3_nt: TGTGCCAGCAGTGAATATAAGGGCGATTCACCCCTCCACTTT
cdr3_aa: CASSEYKGDSPLHF

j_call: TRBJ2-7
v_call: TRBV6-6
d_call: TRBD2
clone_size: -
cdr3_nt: TGTGCCAGCAGTCTGGCGGGAGGTGGGGCGCGCAACGAGCAGTACTTC
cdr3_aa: CASSLAGGGARNEQYF

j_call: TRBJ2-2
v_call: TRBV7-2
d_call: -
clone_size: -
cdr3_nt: TGTGCCAGCAGCTTAGTCGGGGAGCTGTTTTTT
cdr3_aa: CASSLVGELFF

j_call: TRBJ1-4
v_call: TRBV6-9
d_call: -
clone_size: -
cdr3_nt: TGTGCCAGCAGCCGGGACAAACGGGAAAAACTGTTTTTT
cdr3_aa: CASSRDKREKLFF

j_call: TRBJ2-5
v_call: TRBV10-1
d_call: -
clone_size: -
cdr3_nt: TGCGCCAGCAGTGAGAACAGCCAAGAGACCCAGTACTTC
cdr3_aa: CASSENSQETQYF

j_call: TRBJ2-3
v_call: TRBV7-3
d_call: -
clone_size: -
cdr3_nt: TGTGCCAGCAGCTTAGCCCCCACAGATACGCAGTATTTT
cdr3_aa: CASSLAPTDTQYF

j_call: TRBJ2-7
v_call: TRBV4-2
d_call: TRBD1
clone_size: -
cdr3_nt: TGTGCCAGCAGCCAAGAGGTTACAGGGGACACCTACGAGCAGTACTTC
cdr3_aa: CASSQEVTGDTYEQYF

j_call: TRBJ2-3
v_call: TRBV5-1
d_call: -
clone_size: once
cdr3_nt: TGCGCCAGCAGCGCTCAGGGCGGGGGCACAGATACGCAGTATTTT
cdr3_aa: CASSAQGGGTDTQYF

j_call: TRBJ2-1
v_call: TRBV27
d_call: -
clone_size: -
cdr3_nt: TGTGCCAGCAGTGACCGGACTGGCTCCTACAATGAGCAGTTCTTC
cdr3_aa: CASSDRTGSYNEQFF

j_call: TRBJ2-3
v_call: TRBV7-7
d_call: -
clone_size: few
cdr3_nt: TGTGCTAGCAGCTTAGGTACCTCCGGTTCTACGGAGCAGTATTTT
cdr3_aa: CASSLGTSGSTEQYF

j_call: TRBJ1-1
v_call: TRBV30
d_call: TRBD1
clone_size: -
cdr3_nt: TGTGCCTGGAGTGTTGATCCGGGACAGAAAGCTTTCTTT
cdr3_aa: CAWSVDPGQKAFF

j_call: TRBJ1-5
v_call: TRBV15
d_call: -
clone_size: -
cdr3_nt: TGTGCCACCAGCAGAGATAGCCCAAGGGACAATCAGCCCCAGCATTTT
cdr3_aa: CATSRDSPRDNQPQHF

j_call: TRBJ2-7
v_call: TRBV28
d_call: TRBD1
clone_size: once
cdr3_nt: TGTGCCAGCAGGAGACAGGGGACTCACGAGCAGTACTTC
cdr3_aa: CASRRQGTHEQYF

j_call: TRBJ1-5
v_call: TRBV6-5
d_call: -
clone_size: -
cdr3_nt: TGTGCCAGCAGTCCTACAGGAGGCGGCAATCAGCCCCAGCATTTT
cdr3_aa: CASSPTGGGNQPQHF

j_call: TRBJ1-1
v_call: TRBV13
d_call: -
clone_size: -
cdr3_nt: TGTGCCAGCAGCTTAACCGAGATGAACACTGAAGCTTTCTTT
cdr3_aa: CASSLTEMNTEAFF

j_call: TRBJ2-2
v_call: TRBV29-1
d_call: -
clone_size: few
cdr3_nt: TGCAGCGTCCCGATGGACACCGGGGAGCTGTTTTTT
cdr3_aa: CSVPMDTGELFF

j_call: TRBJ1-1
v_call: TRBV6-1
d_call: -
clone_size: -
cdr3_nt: TGTGCCAGCATCGGACAGAACACTGAAGCTTTCTTT
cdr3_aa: CASIGQNTEAFF

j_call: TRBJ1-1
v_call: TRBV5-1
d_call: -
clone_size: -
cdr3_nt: TGCGCCAGCAGCTTGGTGGTCCAACCAGGAACTGAAGCTTTCTTT
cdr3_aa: CASSLVVQPGTEAFF

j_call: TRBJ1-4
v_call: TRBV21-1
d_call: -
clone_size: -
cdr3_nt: TGTGCCAGCAGCAAGCCCCTGGGTACCGAAAAACTGTTTTTT
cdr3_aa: CASSKPLGTEKLFF

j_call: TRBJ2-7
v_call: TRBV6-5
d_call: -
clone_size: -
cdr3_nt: TGTGCCACCCATTCAGACGAGCAGTACTTC
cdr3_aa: CATHSDEQYF